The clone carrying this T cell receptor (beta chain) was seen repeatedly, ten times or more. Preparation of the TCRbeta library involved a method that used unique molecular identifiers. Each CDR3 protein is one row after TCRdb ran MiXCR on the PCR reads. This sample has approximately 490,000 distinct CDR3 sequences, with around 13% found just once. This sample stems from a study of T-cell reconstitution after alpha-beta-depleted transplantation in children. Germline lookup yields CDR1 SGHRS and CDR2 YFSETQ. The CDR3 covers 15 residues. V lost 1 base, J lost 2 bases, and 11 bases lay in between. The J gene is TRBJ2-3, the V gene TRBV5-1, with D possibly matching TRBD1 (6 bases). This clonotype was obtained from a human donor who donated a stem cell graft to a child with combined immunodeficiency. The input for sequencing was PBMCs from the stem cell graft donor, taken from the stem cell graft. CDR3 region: CASSLTGHHTDTQYF. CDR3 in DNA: TGCGCCAGCAGCTTGACGGGACATCACACAGATACGCAGTATTTT. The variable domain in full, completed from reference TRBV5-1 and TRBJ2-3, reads KAGVTQTPRYLIKTRGQQVTLSCSPISGHRSVSWYQQTPGQGLQFLFEYFSETQRNKGNFPGRFSGRQFSNSRSEMNVSTLELGDSALYLCASSLTGHHTDTQYFGPGTRLTVL.